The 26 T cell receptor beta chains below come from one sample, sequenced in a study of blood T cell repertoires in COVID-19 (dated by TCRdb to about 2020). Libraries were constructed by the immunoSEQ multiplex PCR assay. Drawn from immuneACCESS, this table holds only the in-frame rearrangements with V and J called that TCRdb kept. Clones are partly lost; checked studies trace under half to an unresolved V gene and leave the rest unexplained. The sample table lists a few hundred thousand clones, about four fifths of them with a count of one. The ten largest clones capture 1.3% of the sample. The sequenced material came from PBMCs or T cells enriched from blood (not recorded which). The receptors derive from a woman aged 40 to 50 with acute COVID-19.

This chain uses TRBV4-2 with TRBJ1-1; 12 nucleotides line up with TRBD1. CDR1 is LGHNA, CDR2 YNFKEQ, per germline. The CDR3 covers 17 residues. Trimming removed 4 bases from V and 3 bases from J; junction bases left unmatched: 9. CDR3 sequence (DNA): TGTGCCAGCAGCCCAAATAAGGGACAGGGGGCAGACACTGAAGCTTTCTTT. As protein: CASSPNKGQGADTEAFF.

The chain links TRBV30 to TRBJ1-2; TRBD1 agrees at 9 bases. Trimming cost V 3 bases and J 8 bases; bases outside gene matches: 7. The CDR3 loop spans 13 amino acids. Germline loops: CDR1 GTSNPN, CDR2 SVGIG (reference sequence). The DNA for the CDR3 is TGTGCCTGGAGCACGGGACAGGGTGGCGGCTACACCTTC. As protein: CAWSTGQGGGYTF.

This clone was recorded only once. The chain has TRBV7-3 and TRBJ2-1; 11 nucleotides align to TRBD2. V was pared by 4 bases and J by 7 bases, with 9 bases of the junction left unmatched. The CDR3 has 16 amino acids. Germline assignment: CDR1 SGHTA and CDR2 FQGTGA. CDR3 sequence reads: CASSSIAGGPFNEQFF. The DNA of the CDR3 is TGTGCCAGCAGCTCGATAGCGGGAGGGCCCTTTAATGAGCAGTTCTTC.

Here the CDR3 reads CASSAMGGNTEAFF. Written as DNA, the CDR3 is TGTGCCAGCAGCGCAATGGGGGGGAACACTGAAGCTTTCTTT. V usage is TRBV7-9 and J usage is TRBJ1-1; maybe TRBD1 (5 bases). V gave up 5 bases and J gave up 1 base, with 11 bases separating them. CDR3 length: 14 residues. Germline V gene lookup returns CDR1 SEHNR and CDR2 FQNEAQ (reference sequence).

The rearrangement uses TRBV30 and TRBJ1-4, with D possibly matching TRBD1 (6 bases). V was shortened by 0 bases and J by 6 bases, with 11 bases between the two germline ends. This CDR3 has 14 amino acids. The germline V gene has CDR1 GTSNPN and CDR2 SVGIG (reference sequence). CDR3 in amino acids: CAWSVGQGYEKLFF. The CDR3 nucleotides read TGTGCCTGGAGTGTAGGTCAGGGGTATGAAAAACTGTTTTTT.

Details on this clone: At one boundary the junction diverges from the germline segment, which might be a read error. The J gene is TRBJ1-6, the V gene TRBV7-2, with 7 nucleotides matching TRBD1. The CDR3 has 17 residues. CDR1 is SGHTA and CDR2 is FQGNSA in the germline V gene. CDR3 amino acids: CASSIAPTGAVVSPLHF. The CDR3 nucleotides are TGTGCCAGCAGCATAGCCCCCACAGGGGCAGTAGTTTCACCCCTCCACTTT.

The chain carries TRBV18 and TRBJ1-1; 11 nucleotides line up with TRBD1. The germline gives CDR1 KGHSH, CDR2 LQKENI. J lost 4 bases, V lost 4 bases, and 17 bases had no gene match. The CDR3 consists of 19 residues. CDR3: CASSRTGGEGLLRGTEAFF. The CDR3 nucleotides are TGTGCCAGCTCACGGACAGGGGGCGAGGGTTTACTAAGAGGCACTGAAGCTTTCTTT.

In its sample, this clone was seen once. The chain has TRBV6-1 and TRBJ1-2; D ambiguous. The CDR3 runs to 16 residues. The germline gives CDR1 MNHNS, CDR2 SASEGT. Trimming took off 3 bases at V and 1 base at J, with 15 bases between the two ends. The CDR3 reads CASSENQIQFNYGYTF. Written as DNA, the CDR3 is TGTGCCAGCAGTGAGAATCAGATTCAATTTAACTATGGCTACACCTTC.

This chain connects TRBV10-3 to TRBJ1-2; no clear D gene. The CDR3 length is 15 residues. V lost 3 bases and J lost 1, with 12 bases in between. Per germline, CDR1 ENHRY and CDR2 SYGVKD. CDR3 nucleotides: TGTGCCATCAGTGACCCAGGCGAGGGTAACTATGGCTACACCTTC. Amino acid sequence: CAISDPGEGNYGYTF.

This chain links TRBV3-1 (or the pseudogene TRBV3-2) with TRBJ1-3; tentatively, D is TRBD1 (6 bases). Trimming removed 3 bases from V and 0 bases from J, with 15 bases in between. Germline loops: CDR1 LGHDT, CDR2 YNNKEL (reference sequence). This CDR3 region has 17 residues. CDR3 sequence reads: CASSQFGTRSSGNTIYF. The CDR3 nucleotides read TGTGCCAGCAGCCAGTTCGGGACACGAAGCTCTGGAAACACCATATATTTT.

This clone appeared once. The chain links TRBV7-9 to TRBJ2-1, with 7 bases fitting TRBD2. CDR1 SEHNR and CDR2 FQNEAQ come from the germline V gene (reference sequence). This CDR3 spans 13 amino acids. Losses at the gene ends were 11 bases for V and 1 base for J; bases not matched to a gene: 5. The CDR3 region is CAVSLASYNEQFF. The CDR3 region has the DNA TGTGCCGTCTCACTAGCGTCCTACAATGAGCAGTTCTTC.

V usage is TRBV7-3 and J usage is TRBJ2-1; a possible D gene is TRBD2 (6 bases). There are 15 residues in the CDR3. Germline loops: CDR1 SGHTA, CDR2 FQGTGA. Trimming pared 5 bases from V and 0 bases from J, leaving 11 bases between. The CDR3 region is CASSTTSSSYNEQFF. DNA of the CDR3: TGTGCCAGCAGCACGACTAGTAGCTCCTACAATGAGCAGTTCTTC. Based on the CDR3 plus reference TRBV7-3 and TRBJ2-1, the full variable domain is GAGVSQTPSNKVTEKGKYVELRCDPISGHTALYWYRQSLGQGPEFLIYFQGTGAADDSGLPNDRFFAVRPEGSVSTLKIQRTERGDSAVYLCASSTTSSSYNEQFFGPGTRLTVL.

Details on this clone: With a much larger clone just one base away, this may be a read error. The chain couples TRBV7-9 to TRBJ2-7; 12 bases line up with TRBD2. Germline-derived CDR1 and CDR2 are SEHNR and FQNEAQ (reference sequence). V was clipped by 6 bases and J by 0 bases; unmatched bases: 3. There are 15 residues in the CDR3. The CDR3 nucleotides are TGTGCCAGCAGTAAGACTAGCGGGGGCTCCTACGAGCAGTACTTC. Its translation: CASSKTSGGSYEQYF.

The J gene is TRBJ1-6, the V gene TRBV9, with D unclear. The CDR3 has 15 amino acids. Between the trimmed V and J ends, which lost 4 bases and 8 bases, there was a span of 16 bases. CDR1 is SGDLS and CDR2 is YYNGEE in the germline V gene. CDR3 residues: CASSSSPGGYSPLHF. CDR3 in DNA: TGTGCCAGCAGCTCCTCGCCGGGAGGGTATTCACCCCTCCACTTT.

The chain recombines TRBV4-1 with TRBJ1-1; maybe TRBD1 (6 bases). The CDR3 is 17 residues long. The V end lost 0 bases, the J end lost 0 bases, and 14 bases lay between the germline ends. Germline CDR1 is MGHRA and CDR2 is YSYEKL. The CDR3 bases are TGCGCCAGCAGCCAAGAATCAACAGGGTGGTTGAACACTGAAGCTTTCTTT. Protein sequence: CASSQESTGWLNTEAFF.

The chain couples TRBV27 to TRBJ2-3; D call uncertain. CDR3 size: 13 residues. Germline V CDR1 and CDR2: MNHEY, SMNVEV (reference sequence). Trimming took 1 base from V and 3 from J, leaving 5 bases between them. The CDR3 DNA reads TGTGCCAGCAGTTTATTCAGGACAGATACGCAGTATTTT. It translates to CASSLFRTDTQYF.

The DNA for the CDR3 is TGTGCCTGGAGTCTGAACAGGGGGTATTCACCCCTCCACTTT. The encoded protein is CAWSLNRGYSPLHF. V and J are TRBV30 and TRBJ1-6, with TRBD1 matching over 8 bases. The CDR3 totals 14 residues. CDR1 GTSNPN and CDR2 SVGIG come from the germline V gene (reference sequence). With 2 bases clipped from V and 8 bases from J, the junction kept 5 bases outside the gene matches. The variable domain in full, with the rest retrieved from reference TRBV30 and TRBJ1-6, is SQTIHQWPATLVQPVGSPLSLECTVEGTSNPNLYWYRQAAGRGLQLLFYSVGIGQISSEVPQNLSASRPQDRQFILSSKKLLLSDSGFYLCAWSLNRGYSPLHFGNGTRLTVT.

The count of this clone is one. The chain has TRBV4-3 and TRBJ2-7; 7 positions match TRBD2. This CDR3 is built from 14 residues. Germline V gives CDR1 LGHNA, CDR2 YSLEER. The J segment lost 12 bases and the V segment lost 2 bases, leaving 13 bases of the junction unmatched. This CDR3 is CASSQWRSGEAAYF. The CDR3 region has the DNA TGCGCCAGCAGCCAATGGAGGAGCGGGGAGGCGGCGTACTTC.

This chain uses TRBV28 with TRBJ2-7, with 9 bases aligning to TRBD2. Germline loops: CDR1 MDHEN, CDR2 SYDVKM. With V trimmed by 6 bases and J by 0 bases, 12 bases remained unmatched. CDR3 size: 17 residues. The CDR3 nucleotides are TGTGCCAGCAGCCCTCTAGCGGGAAGACCCAGCTCCTACGAGCAGTACTTC. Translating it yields CASSPLAGRPSSYEQYF.

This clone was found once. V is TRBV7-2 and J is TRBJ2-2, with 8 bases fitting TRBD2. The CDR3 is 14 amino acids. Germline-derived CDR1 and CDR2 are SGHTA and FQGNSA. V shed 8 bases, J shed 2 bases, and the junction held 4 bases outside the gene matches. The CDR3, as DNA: TGTGCCAGCGGAGCGGGGGCTAACACCGGGGAGCTGTTTTTT. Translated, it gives CASGAGANTGELFF.

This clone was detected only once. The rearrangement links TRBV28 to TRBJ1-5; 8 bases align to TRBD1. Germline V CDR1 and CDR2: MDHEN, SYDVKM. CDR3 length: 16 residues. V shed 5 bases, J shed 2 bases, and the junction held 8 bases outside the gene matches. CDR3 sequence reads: CASSLGQGQGNQPQHF. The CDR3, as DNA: TGTGCCAGCAGTCTTGGACAGGGCCAGGGCAATCAGCCCCAGCATTTT.

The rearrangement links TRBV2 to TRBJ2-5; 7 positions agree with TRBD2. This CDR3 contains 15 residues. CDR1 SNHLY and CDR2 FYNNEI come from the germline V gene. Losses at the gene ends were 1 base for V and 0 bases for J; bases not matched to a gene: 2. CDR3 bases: TGTGCCAGCAGTGAAGGGGGGGGGTACCAAGAGACCCAGTACTTC. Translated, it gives CASSEGGGYQETQYF.

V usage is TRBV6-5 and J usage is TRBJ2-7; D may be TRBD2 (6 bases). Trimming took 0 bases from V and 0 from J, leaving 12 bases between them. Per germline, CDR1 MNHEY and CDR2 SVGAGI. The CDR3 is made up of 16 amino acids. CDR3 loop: CASSYSTSLSSYEQYF. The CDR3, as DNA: TGTGCCAGCAGTTACTCGACTAGTCTGAGCTCCTACGAGCAGTACTTC.

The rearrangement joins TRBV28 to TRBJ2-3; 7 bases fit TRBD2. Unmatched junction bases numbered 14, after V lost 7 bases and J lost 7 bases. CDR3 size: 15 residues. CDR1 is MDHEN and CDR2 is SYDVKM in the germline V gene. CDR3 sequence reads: CASNSKRDNRNTQYF. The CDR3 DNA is TGTGCCAGCAATTCTAAGCGGGATAACAGAAATACGCAGTATTTT.

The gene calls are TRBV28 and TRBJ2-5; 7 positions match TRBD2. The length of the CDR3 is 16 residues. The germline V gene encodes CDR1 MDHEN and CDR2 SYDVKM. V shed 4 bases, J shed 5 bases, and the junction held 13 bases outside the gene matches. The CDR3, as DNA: TGTGCCAGCAGTTCGGGTGCCGGACTAGAATGGGAGACCCAGTACTTC. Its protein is CASSSGAGLEWETQYF. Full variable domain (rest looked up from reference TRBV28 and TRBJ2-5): DVKVTQSSRYLVKRTGEKVFLECVQDMDHENMFWYRQDPGLGLRLIYFSYDVKMKEKGDIPEGYSVSREKKERFSLILESASTNQTSMYLCASSSGAGLEWETQYFGPGTRLLVL.

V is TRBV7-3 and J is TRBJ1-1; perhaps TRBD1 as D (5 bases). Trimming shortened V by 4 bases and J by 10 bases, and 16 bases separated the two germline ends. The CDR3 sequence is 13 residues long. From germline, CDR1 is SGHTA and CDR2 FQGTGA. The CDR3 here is CASSSLGGSPAFF. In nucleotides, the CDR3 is TGTGCCAGCAGCTCCCTCGGGGGGTCTCCAGCTTTCTTT.